Presented here are 32 T cell receptor beta chains from one specimen sequenced in a study of CD4 T cells in relation to SARS-CoV-2 and coronaviruses. Only in-frame clones appear in the TCRdb table, and some are missing; sequencing was by immunoSEQ multiplex PCR. This sample yields about 21,000 clones, of which about 80% are seen a single time; 15% to 20% belongs to the top ten. Before the COVID-19 pandemic, during about 2010-2018, CD4+ T cells were taken from unexposed donors. After less than 11 days of culture, CD4+ T cells were isolated. Their recognized antigens are unknown. Sequenced: CD4+ T cells from PBMCs, cultured in vitro. Receptor source: a human donor in good health.

This clone was observed once. The chain has TRBV11-2 and TRBJ2-3, with 7 nucleotides matching TRBD1. The V gene's germline CDR1 is SGHAT and CDR2 FQNNGV. Unmatched junction bases numbered 6, after V lost 4 bases and J lost 2 bases. The CDR3 covers 15 residues. CDR3 sequence reads: CASSSEGAFTDTQYF. CDR3 DNA sequence: TGTGCCAGCAGCTCCGAGGGGGCCTTCACAGATACGCAGTATTTT.

Here the CDR3 reads CASSSRTGKYEQYF. In DNA form, the CDR3 reads TGTGCCAGTAGTTCTAGGACGGGAAAGTACGAGCAGTACTTC. The rearrangement uses TRBV19 and TRBJ2-7, with D perhaps TRBD2 (5 bases). The CDR3 is 14 residues long. V was cut by 5 bases and J by 4 bases, with 15 bases left in between. Germline values: CDR1 LNHDA, CDR2 SQIVND (reference sequence). Combining the CDR3 with reference TRBV19 and TRBJ2-7 gives the whole variable domain DGGITQSPKYLFRKEGQNVTLSCEQNLNHDAMYWYRQDPGQGLRLIYYSQIVNDFQKGDIAEGYSVSREKKESFPLTVTSAQKNPTAFYLCASSSRTGKYEQYFGPGTRLTVT.

The gene calls are TRBV19 and TRBJ1-5; no firm D call. The CDR3 totals 13 residues. With 4 bases removed from V and 3 bases from J, the gap between germline ends came to 7 bases. The germline V gene has CDR1 LNHDA and CDR2 SQIVND (reference sequence). The DNA of the CDR3 is TGTGCCAGTAGTAGGGTTACCAATCAGCCCCAGCATTTT. It encodes CASSRVTNQPQHF.

The chain recombines TRBV10-3 with TRBJ1-6; D not certain. Trimming stripped 6 bases from V and 5 bases from J, with 11 bases between. CDR3 length: 14 amino acids. Germline-derived CDR1 and CDR2 are ENHRY and SYGVKD. The CDR3 DNA follows: TGTGCCATCAGCCCGGGAAGGGATAATTCACCCCTCCACTTT. This sequence encodes CAISPGRDNSPLHF.

There are a few counts of this clone. V and J are TRBV7-9 and TRBJ1-2; 8 nucleotides agree with TRBD1. V trimming: 5 bases; J trimming: 3 bases; junction bases outside the gene matches: 8. Germline CDR1 reads SEHNR; CDR2 reads FQNEAQ (reference sequence). The CDR3 is made up of 15 amino acids. CDR3 bases: TGTGCCAGCAGCACCCGGACAGGGTTGGACTATGGCTACACCTTC. It specifies CASSTRTGLDYGYTF.

This rearrangement joins TRBV19 to TRBJ2-5, with D perhaps given as TRBD1 or TRBD2 (6 bases each). V was clipped by 9 bases and J by 1 base, with 15 bases between them. CDR1 is LNHDA, CDR2 SQIVND, per germline (reference sequence). The CDR3 is made up of 14 amino acids. As DNA, the CDR3 is TGTGCCAGCTGTCCCGGAGGGGGCCAAGAGACCCAGTACTTC. The encoded protein is CASCPGGGQETQYF.

This clone was seen just once. J is TRBJ2-5 and V is TRBV28, with TRBD2 matching over 8 bases. V was clipped by 5 bases and J by 4 bases; unmatched bases: 6. The CDR3 has 14 residues. Germline CDR1 MDHEN, CDR2 SYDVKM. CDR3 sequence reads: CASSPGGGTETQYF. The CDR3 DNA follows: TGTGCCAGCAGTCCCGGGGGGGGAACAGAGACCCAGTACTTC. Complete variable domain (other parts from reference TRBV28 and TRBJ2-5): DVKVTQSSRYLVKRTGEKVFLECVQDMDHENMFWYRQDPGLGLRLIYFSYDVKMKEKGDIPEGYSVSREKKERFSLILESASTNQTSMYLCASSPGGGTETQYFGPGTRLLVL.

J is TRBJ2-7 and V is TRBV5-5; unclear D gene. Trimming took 2 bases from V and 0 from J, leaving 6 bases between them. The CDR3 is 13 amino acids. CDR1 is SGHKS and CDR2 is YYEKEE in the germline V gene (reference sequence). CDR3 loop: CASSFLSSYEQYF. The CDR3 DNA reads TGTGCCAGCAGCTTCTTGAGCTCCTACGAGCAGTACTTC.

The chain is built from TRBV30 and TRBJ2-7; tentative D call: TRBD2 (5 bases). This CDR3 spans 15 amino acids. The ends were cut back, 4 bases at V and 2 bases at J, with 18 bases in the middle. Germline V gene sequence: CDR1 GTSNPN, CDR2 SVGIG (reference sequence). The CDR3 DNA reads as TGTGCCTGGACTGGAGCGGCGGACCGTACCTACGAGCAGTACTTC. Amino acids: CAWTGAADRTYEQYF.

This clone has more than one count but fewer than ten. The V and J genes are TRBV5-1 and TRBJ2-7; D possibly corresponds to TRBD2 (7 bases). Germline V gene sequence: CDR1 SGHRS, CDR2 YFSETQ. Trimming pared 4 bases from V and 0 bases from J, leaving 23 bases between. The CDR3 is 18 residues long. The CDR3 nucleotides are TGCGCCAGCAGCCGGATCTCCCGGGGGGCTGGAAGCTCCTACGAGCAGTACTTC. It encodes CASSRISRGAGSSYEQYF.

CDR3: CAVYRGHYGYTF. The CDR3 coding sequence is TGTGCCGTTTACAGGGGTCATTATGGCTACACCTTC. The V and J genes are TRBV19 and TRBJ1-2; TRBD1 aligns across 7 bases. In germline, CDR1 is LNHDA, CDR2 SQIVND (reference sequence). This CDR3 region has 12 residues. V lost 11 bases to trimming and J lost 5 bases; unmatched junction nucleotides: 8.

This chain connects TRBV6-5 to TRBJ2-5, with 8 bases aligning to TRBD2. Trimming took 5 bases from V and 4 from J; bases not matched to a gene: 6. The germline CDR1 and CDR2 sequences are MNHEY and SVGAGI. This CDR3 contains 14 residues. The CDR3 DNA reads TGTGCCAGCAGTCCGGGACTAGATGGAGAGACCCAGTACTTC. Its protein is CASSPGLDGETQYF.

The chain couples TRBV4-1 to TRBJ2-7, with TRBD1 matching over 8 bases. With 0 bases clipped from V and 7 bases from J, the junction kept 8 bases outside the gene matches. CDR1 is MGHRA and CDR2 is YSYEKL in the germline V gene. There are 15 residues in the CDR3. The CDR3 loop reads CASSQEETGVREQYF. In nucleotides, the CDR3 is TGCGCCAGCAGCCAAGAAGAGACAGGGGTGCGGGAGCAGTACTTC.

This chain joins TRBV14 and TRBJ1-1, with D perhaps TRBD1 (6 bases). Germline loops: CDR1 SGHDN, CDR2 FVKESK. This CDR3 spans 15 amino acids. Trimming took 0 bases from V and 3 from J, leaving 11 bases between them. Here the CDR3 reads CASSQESGEYTEAFF. DNA of the CDR3: TGTGCCAGCAGCCAAGAGTCAGGGGAGTACACTGAAGCTTTCTTT.

The rearrangement joins TRBV9 to TRBJ2-2; 7 bases are a match to TRBD1. The V and J ends lost 4 bases and 5 bases, in that order; junction bases with no gene match: 8. Germline values: CDR1 SGDLS, CDR2 YYNGEE. The CDR3 covers 15 residues. This chain's CDR3 is CASSSGQVMTGELFF. Here the CDR3 DNA reads TGTGCCAGCAGCTCCGGACAGGTCATGACCGGGGAGCTGTTTTTT.

The chain is built from TRBV7-9 and TRBJ2-2, with 7 bases identical to TRBD1. This CDR3 is built from 15 residues. V lost 5 bases, J lost 1 base, and 4 bases stayed unmatched. Germline V gives CDR1 SEHNR, CDR2 FQNEAQ (reference sequence). The CDR3 DNA is TGTGCCAGCAGCAACAGACAGGGGAACACCGGGGAGCTGTTTTTT. It encodes CASSNRQGNTGELFF.

The chain has TRBV4-1 and TRBJ2-1; TRBD2 matches 12 bases. Germline CDR1 is MGHRA and CDR2 is YSYEKL. This CDR3 comprises 17 residues. V was clipped by 3 bases and J by 9 bases; unmatched bases: 12. The CDR3 reads CASSQGQLAGGPPEQFF. Here the CDR3 DNA reads TGCGCCAGCAGCCAGGGACAGCTAGCGGGAGGGCCGCCTGAGCAGTTCTTC.

The chain is built from TRBV30 and TRBJ2-1; 10 bases map to TRBD2. Germline V lookup: CDR1 GTSNPN, CDR2 SVGIG (reference sequence). CDR3 length equals 15 residues. The V and J ends lost 0 bases and 4 bases, in that order; junction bases with no gene match: 3. CDR3 region: CAWSVGLAEYNEQFF. The CDR3 DNA sequence: TGTGCCTGGAGTGTAGGACTAGCGGAGTACAATGAGCAGTTCTTC.

The CDR3 region is CASSQDVEASTDTQYF. The CDR3 DNA follows: TGCGCCAGCAGCCAAGATGTCGAGGCAAGCACAGATACGCAGTATTTT. This chain connects TRBV4-1 to TRBJ2-3; D is unresolved. From germline, CDR1 is MGHRA and CDR2 YSYEKL. With 0 bases removed from V and 0 bases from J, the gap between germline ends came to 10 bases. This CDR3 has 16 amino acids.

This clone showed up just a few times. The chain combines TRBV18 with TRBJ2-2, with D perhaps matching TRBD1 (6 bases). CDR1 and CDR2 from the germline V gene are KGHSH and LQKENI. Trimming left V 4 bases short and J 0 bases short, with 12 bases between. The CDR3 has 16 amino acids. CDR3 DNA: TGTGCCAGCTCACTCGGGACACCTGCGAACACCGGGGAGCTGTTTTTT. Its protein product is CASSLGTPANTGELFF. The variable domain in full, completed from reference TRBV18 and TRBJ2-2, reads NAGVMQNPRHLVRRRGQEARLRCSPMKGHSHVYWYRQLPEEGLKFMVYLQKENIIDESGMPKERFSAEFPKEGPSILRIQQVVRGDSAAYFCASSLGTPANTGELFFGEGSRLTVL.

The chain recombines TRBV27 with TRBJ2-2, with D possibly matching TRBD1 (6 bases). Per germline, CDR1 MNHEY and CDR2 SMNVEV (reference sequence). Deletions cut 10 bases from V and 2 bases from J, with 11 bases between. This CDR3 region has 13 residues. Written as DNA, the CDR3 is TGTGCCACCAAGGACAGAAACACCGGGGAGCTGTTTTTT. This sequence encodes CATKDRNTGELFF.

The chain has TRBV5-1 and TRBJ2-1, with TRBD2 as a possible D gene (6 bases). V shed 3 bases and J shed 4 bases, with 8 bases lying between them. This CDR3 has 13 residues. CDR1 and CDR2 from the germline V gene are SGHRS and YFSETQ. The CDR3 DNA reads as TGCGCCAGCAGCTCCGGGACTTACAATGAGCAGTTCTTC. It specifies CASSSGTYNEQFF.

In this sample, this clone turned up a few times. This sequence joins TRBV7-9 and TRBJ2-1; 7 nucleotides agree with TRBD1. CDR1 is SEHNR and CDR2 is FQNEAQ in the germline V gene (reference sequence). V was clipped by 6 bases and J by 0 bases; unmatched bases: 5. The CDR3 is made up of 15 amino acids. The CDR3 nucleotides read TGTGCCAGCAGTTTGACAGGGAGCTCCTACAATGAGCAGTTCTTC. Its protein is CASSLTGSSYNEQFF.

This clone was seen only a few times. This chain links TRBV20-1 with TRBJ1-1, with 8 bases lining up with TRBD1. The CDR3 covers 14 residues. The V and J ends lost 3 bases and 1 base, in that order; junction bases with no gene match: 4. CDR1 DFQATT and CDR2 SNEGSKA come from the germline V gene (reference sequence). CDR3 sequence reads: CSASPGTGNTEAFF. CDR3 nucleotides: TGCAGTGCTAGTCCCGGGACAGGGAACACTGAAGCTTTCTTT.

The J gene is TRBJ2-1, the V gene TRBV4-2; 9 bases fit TRBD1. Germline-derived CDR1 and CDR2 are LGHNA and YNFKEQ. J was trimmed by 6 bases and V by 0 bases; bases with no gene match: 15. The CDR3 runs 19 residues. The CDR3 loop is CASSQEQHRGQGLRNEQFF. For the CDR3, the DNA is TGTGCCAGCAGCCAAGAACAACATCGGGGACAGGGACTCCGCAATGAGCAGTTCTTC.

V gene TRBV9 combines with J gene TRBJ1-5; D is undetermined. CDR1 and CDR2 from the germline V gene are SGDLS and YYNGEE. Deletions cut 1 base from V and 0 bases from J, with 2 bases between. The CDR3 is made up of 13 amino acids. The CDR3 bases are TGTGCCAGCAGCGTATCTAGCAATCAGCCCCAGCATTTT. This translates into CASSVSSNQPQHF.

The chain carries TRBV18 and TRBJ2-7; D uncertain. The CDR3 extends over 14 amino acids. Trimming stripped 3 bases from V and 5 bases from J, with 14 bases between. The germline V gene encodes CDR1 KGHSH and CDR2 LQKENI. The CDR3 nucleotides read TGTGCCAGCTCACCTATGGGCCTCCCCCACGAGCAGTACTTC. Residues: CASSPMGLPHEQYF.

This clone has just a few counts. This chain links TRBV19 with TRBJ1-1; D unclear. Germline loops: CDR1 LNHDA, CDR2 SQIVND (reference sequence). Trimming took off 5 bases at V and 5 bases at J, with 12 bases between the two ends. CDR3 size: 13 residues. CDR3: CASSSRVGTEAFF. In nucleotides, the CDR3 is TGTGCCAGTAGTTCACGGGTTGGAACTGAAGCTTTCTTT.

Written as DNA, the CDR3 is TGTGCCAGCAGGCCCATAGGCCCCCGGGGTCCCCACCTTTACGAGCAGTACTTC. It yields the protein CASRPIGPRGPHLYEQYF. The gene calls are TRBV2 and TRBJ2-7; weak D call: TRBD2 (5 bases). V was pared by 6 bases and J by 4 bases, with 28 bases between. Germline V CDR1 and CDR2: SNHLY, FYNNEI. The CDR3 loop spans 18 amino acids.

The chain couples TRBV5-1 to TRBJ2-2; 7 bases fit TRBD2. The J segment lost 5 bases and the V segment lost 2 bases, leaving 6 bases of the junction unmatched. The CDR3 contains 15 residues. The germline V gene encodes CDR1 SGHRS and CDR2 YFSETQ. The CDR3 region is CASSLLQGGTGELFF. Written as DNA, the CDR3 is TGCGCCAGCAGCTTACTCCAGGGAGGGACCGGGGAGCTGTTTTTT. Complete variable domain (other parts from reference TRBV5-1 and TRBJ2-2): KAGVTQTPRYLIKTRGQQVTLSCSPISGHRSVSWYQQTPGQGLQFLFEYFSETQRNKGNFPGRFSGRQFSNSRSEMNVSTLELGDSALYLCASSLLQGGTGELFFGEGSRLTVL.

This rearrangement joins TRBV3-1 (or the pseudogene TRBV3-2) to TRBJ1-2; weak D call: TRBD1 (5 bases). V shed 4 bases and J shed 4 bases, with 16 bases lying between them. This CDR3 spans 15 amino acids. Germline CDR1 reads LGHDT; CDR2 reads YNNKEL (reference sequence). This CDR3 reads CASSREVPGTYGYTF. The CDR3 DNA reads TGTGCCAGCAGCCGCGAAGTCCCAGGGACCTATGGCTACACCTTC.

This clone showed up just once. The rearrangement joins TRBV6-1 to TRBJ2-7, with 8 bases fitting TRBD1. The CDR3 runs 17 residues. Unmatched junction bases numbered 13, after V lost 4 bases and J lost 2 bases. Germline V lookup: CDR1 MNHNS, CDR2 SASEGT. In DNA form, the CDR3 reads TGTGCCAGCAGTGTAAGGACAGGGTACTCCGCACCCTACGAGCAGTACTTC. Encoded protein: CASSVRTGYSAPYEQYF.